This TCR beta chain was identified in a study of T cells in Graves' hyperthyroidism and ophthalmopathy. The V segment lost 3 bases and the J segment 6 bases; nucleotides outside the gene matches: 8. The V gene's germline CDR1 is MNHNS and CDR2 SASEGT. The CDR3 runs to 15 residues. Amplified TCR beta CDR3 regions came from RNA transcripts. Carried out on the TCR CDR3, a first-round RT-PCR used the HTBI primer set. TCRdb analysed the multiplex PCR reads with MiXCR anew, one entry per CDR3 protein. The sample lists approximately 690,000 distinct CDR3 sequences; 20% were seen once. The table lists this clonotype with many counts. Antigen: not known. Whole-study findings and limits: Most thyroid clonotypes expanded above 0.001 appeared in blood too.

Ophthalmopathy in the patients scored at least 3 on Clinical Activity Score and at least 4 on NOSPECS grade, lasting under 3 months. This TCR came from a man aged 30-40 years with Graves' ophthalmopathy. This chain uses TRBV6-1 with TRBJ2-1; 7 bases line up with TRBD1. The sequenced sample consisted of blood. The CDR3, as DNA: TGTGCCAGCAGTGACAGGACAGGTGGGGGCAATGAGCAGTTCTTC. As protein: CASSDRTGGGNEQFF.